The clone carrying this T cell receptor (beta chain) was seen only a few times. As yet, its antigen is unknown. The germline CDR1 and CDR2 sequences are SNHLY and FYNNEI. The V end lost 7 bases, the J end lost 7 bases, and 11 bases lay between the germline ends. The CDR3 spans 11 residues. This specimen belongs to a study of post-analysis software for immune sequencing data. Turning to the study itself: Courses of disease covered relapsing-remitting, secondary progressive and progressive-relapsing multiple sclerosis.

Carried by the TCR beta cDNA libraries were unique molecular identifiers. Yield was approximately 500,000 cDNA molecules from approximately 0.95 to 9.8 million T cells. TCRdb re-derived calls from the PCR reads in MiXCR, one entry per CDR3 protein. Among more than 450,000 distinct CDR3 sequences, roughly 46% were seen once, and the ten largest hold under 2%. Overall study results and limits: When compared against controls, multiple sclerosis patients showed significantly lower normalized Chao1 diversity. Under the F measure, samples that were prepared in one batch clustered strongly together. Five or six TRBV segments, TRBV5-6, TRBV5-1 and TRBV20-1 among them, were found more frequent in patients than controls.

This receptor was taken from a girl aged 10-17 years with multiple sclerosis. The chain employs TRBV2 and TRBJ2-7; a weak D match, TRBD1 (5 bases). Sequenced sample: blood. CDR3 residues: CASNGYREQYF. The CDR3 DNA reads as TGTGCCAGCAATGGCTACAGGGAGCAGTACTTC.